This entry describes one T cell receptor (beta chain). Its antigen is undetermined. The data were produced by immunoSEQ multiplex PCR, yet TCRdb's version contains in-frame clones alone and is incomplete. Of around 94,000 clones listed, around 90% are singletons. These data come from a study of OX40 agonist ivuxolimab in advanced cancers. Study at large: Patients were infused with ivuxolimab every 2 weeks at 0.01 to 10 mg/kg. Recorded diagnoses for dose-escalation patients were hepatocellular carcinoma, melanoma, renal cell or head and neck cancer. General observations from the study: Clonal expansion from baseline to week 6 occurred in both CD4+ and CD8+ T cells. Clonal expansion among partial responders at 0.1-3.0 mg/kg ranked near the lowest.

The CDR3 length is 14 residues. Germline CDR1 MDHEN, CDR2 SYDVKM. The V gene end was trimmed by 4 bases and the J gene end by 2 bases; junction bases not matched to a gene: 4. The chain uses TRBV28 and TRBJ2-7; the match to TRBD1 covers 8 bases. The sequence was collected from an adult with an advanced solid tumor such as melanoma, head and neck, liver or kidney cancer. Source: CD4+ or CD8+ T cells sorted from blood, taken in a trial of the OX40 agonist ivuxolimab. The CDR3: CASSSTGVAYEQYF. The CDR3 nucleotides are TGTGCCAGCAGTTCGACAGGGGTGGCCTACGAGCAGTACTTC.